This TCR beta chain comes out of a study of blood T cell repertoires in COVID-19. Study at large: From the United States, Italy and Spain came samples of acute and convalescent COVID-19.

In the source study's methods: For nucleated cells, counts were estimated from reference gene primer amplification. TCRdb's table, derived via immunoSEQ multiplex PCR, lists solely in-frame clones and lacks some. Clone size and V and J calls were adopted from that table, with D and trimming inferred from the DNA. Among 200,000 to 300,000 clones listed, 70% to 90% were seen once. Germline CDR1 is KGHSH and CDR2 is LQKENI. CDR3 length: 13 amino acids. The germline V and J ends were trimmed by 4 bases and 0 bases, with 7 bases remaining between them. This clone was picked up one time. Other DNA sequences in the sample encode the same CDR3.

The chain links TRBV18 to TRBJ2-7; D not resolved. This TCR was recovered from a woman aged 40 to 50 who had recovered from COVID-19. Sequencing input: peripheral blood. The CDR3 loop reads CASSRGDSYEQYF. The DNA for the CDR3 is TGTGCCAGCTCACGAGGCGACTCCTACGAGCAGTACTTC.